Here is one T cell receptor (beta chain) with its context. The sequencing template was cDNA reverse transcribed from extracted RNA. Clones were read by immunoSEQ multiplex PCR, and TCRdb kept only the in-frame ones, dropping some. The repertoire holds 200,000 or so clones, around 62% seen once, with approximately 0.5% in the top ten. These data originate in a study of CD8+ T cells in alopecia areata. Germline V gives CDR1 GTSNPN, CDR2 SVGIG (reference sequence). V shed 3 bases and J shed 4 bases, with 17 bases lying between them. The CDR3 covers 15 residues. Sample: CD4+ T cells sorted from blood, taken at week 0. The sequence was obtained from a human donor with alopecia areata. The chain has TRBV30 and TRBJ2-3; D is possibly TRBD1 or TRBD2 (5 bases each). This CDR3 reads CAWSLGGGVADTQYF. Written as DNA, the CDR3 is TGTGCCTGGAGCCTCGGTGGGGGAGTAGCAGATACGCAGTATTTT.